This is a list of T cell receptor beta chains from one sample in a study of OX40 agonist ivuxolimab in advanced cancers. The assay was immunoSEQ multiplex PCR, and TCRdb's table has in-frame clones only and misses some. The sample consists of 28,000 or so clones, approximately 86% of them appearing once. The sequences come from CD4+ or CD8+ T cells sorted from blood, collected in a trial of the OX40 agonist ivuxolimab. The receptors here all came from an adult with an advanced solid tumor such as melanoma, head and neck, liver or kidney cancer. CDR3s include the opening cysteine and the closing phenylalanine or tryptophan. The D gene is left open where the match is weak. Rows give clone size only sometimes, using once, few, many, or a class for an expanded clone.

size	V	J	D	DNA	CDR3
few	TRBV2	TRBJ1-1	NA	TGTGCCAGCAGTGATTTGGTCAGGGACACTGAAGCTTTCTTT	CASSDLVRDTEAFF
NA	TRBV5-5	TRBJ1-6	TRBD1	TGTGCCAGCAGCCCGGACAGGGGCAATTCACCCCTCCACTTT	CASSPDRGNSPLHF
NA	TRBV4-1	TRBJ2-1	NA	TGCGCCAGCAGCCACATGAGCTCCTACAATGAGCAGTTCTTC	CASSHMSSYNEQFF
NA	TRBV28	TRBJ2-7	TRBD1	TGTGCCAGCAGTTTCCGGACAGGGTCAGGGTACGAGCAGTACTTC	CASSFRTGSGYEQYF
NA	TRBV11-2	TRBJ2-3	NA	TGTGCCAGCAGCTCCTTCACAGATACGCAGTATTTT	CASSSFTDTQYF
NA	TRBV27	TRBJ2-7	NA	TGTGCCAGCAGTTTAACCCCCCTCTACGAGCAGTACTTC	CASSLTPLYEQYF
NA	TRBV4-3	TRBJ2-2	NA	TGCGCCAGCAGCCCAGTAGAGGTTCCCGGGGAGCTGTTTTTT	CASSPVEVPGELFF
NA	TRBV15	TRBJ1-2	NA	TGTGCCACCAGCAGTCAACAGGGAAACTATGGCTACACCTTC	CATSSQQGNYGYTF
once	TRBV6-5	TRBJ1-1	TRBD1	TGTGCCAGCAATTTTTATACAGGGGCGAACACTGAAGCTTTCTTT	CASNFYTGANTEAFF
NA	TRBV7-9	TRBJ2-7	NA	TGTGCCAGCAGCTACGTGTCGGGGGACAAGTCCTACGAGCAGTACTTC	CASSYVSGDKSYEQYF
NA	TRBV5-3	TRBJ1-1	NA	TGTGCCAGAAGCTTGGCTCCCCGGTGTCAAGCTTTCTTT	CARSLAPRCQAFF
NA	TRBV4-1	TRBJ2-4	NA	TGCGCCAGCAGCCAAGGGGAGTTCCCACTAGCCAAAAACATTCAGTACTTC	CASSQGEFPLAKNIQYF
NA	TRBV7-9	TRBJ1-2	NA	TGTGCCAGCAGCTTAGGGGGGGTCGGCTATGGCTACACCTTC	CASSLGGVGYGYTF
NA	TRBV7-9	TRBJ2-7	NA	TGTGCCAGCAGTATATTACGGGACGGCTCCTACGAGCAGTACTTC	CASSILRDGSYEQYF
NA	TRBV7-8	TRBJ2-7	TRBD1	TGTGCCAGCAGCTTAGGGGCAGGGGGCTTATATCGAGGCTACGAGCAGTACTTC	CASSLGAGGLYRGYEQYF
NA	TRBV27	TRBJ2-1	NA	TGTGCCAGCAGCCCCCAATTGGGGAACAATGAGCAGTTCTTC	CASSPQLGNNEQFF
NA	TRBV5-1	TRBJ1-1	NA	TGCGCCAGCAGCTTGAGAGGCGGAGTGAACACTGAAGCTTTCTTT	CASSLRGGVNTEAFF
NA	TRBV7-9	TRBJ2-2	NA	TGTGCCAGCAGCCCACTGGGTCCCTCTGGGGAGCTGTTTTTT	CASSPLGPSGELFF
NA	TRBV6-6	TRBJ2-7	NA	TGTGCCAGCAGTTACTCAGCAGTTCCCTACGAGCAGTACTTC	CASSYSAVPYEQYF
NA	TRBV4-1	TRBJ1-5	NA	TGCGCCAGCAGCCTCAGTTATAGCAATCAGCCCCAGCATTTT	CASSLSYSNQPQHF
NA	TRBV9	TRBJ2-1	NA	TGTGCCAGCAGCCCAAGTGGTCAGGACTATGAGCAGTTCTTC	CASSPSGQDYEQFF
NA	TRBV4-1	TRBJ2-2	NA	TGCGCCAGCGACGGGCGAGGAAACGGGGAGCTGTTTTTT	CASDGRGNGELFF